This T cell receptor (beta chain) was retrieved from a study of tissue T cells after allogeneic stem cell transplantation. Study context: Samples with visible lymphocytes on H&E were prioritized for sequencing.

Only in-frame clones appear in the TCRdb table, and some are missing; sequencing was by immunoSEQ multiplex PCR. In the table there are 900 to 1,500 clones, 70% to 80% of which are singletons. For this clone: Its antigen remains unidentified.

Study findings and constraints: Limitations included a small, clinically heterogeneous cohort and limited sampling depth.

The V end lost 2 bases, the J end lost 4 bases, and 14 bases lay between the germline ends. CDR3 length: 15 amino acids. The germline V gene has CDR1 LGHNA and CDR2 YNFKEQ. This receptor was taken from a male patient over 55 with steroid-refractory graft-versus-host disease after an allogeneic stem cell transplant. Some T cells may have originated in the graft donor. The sample here was skin, taken at autopsy. The chain joins TRBV4-2 to TRBJ1-1; D is uncertain. The CDR3 bases are TGTGCCAGCAGCCAACCAGACGGCCGGGGCACTGAAGCTTTCTTT. Its translation: CASSQPDGRGTEAFF.